This T cell receptor (beta chain) was captured by sequencing in a study of blood T cell repertoires in COVID-19. Looking at the study overall: The origin of the acute and convalescent COVID-19 samples was the United States, Italy and Spain. T cells, B-cell-depleted T cells, or PBMCs supplied cDNA or gDNA.

Produced via immunoSEQ multiplex PCR; TCRdb's table is partial and in-frame only. The repertoire has 450,000 or so clones, around nine tenths of them found once; the top ten carry 0.8% to 0.85%. Followed longitudinally, the Seattle patients had been enrolled during active infection. This TCR was recovered from a man younger than 35 with COVID-19, enrolled during active disease. Sequenced input: peripheral blood.

In DNA form, the CDR3 reads TGCGCCAGCAGCCGAGACAGGGGTGAGCAGTTCTTC. It is translated as CASSRDRGEQFF. This sequence joins TRBV5-1 and TRBJ2-1, with 8 bases that match TRBD1. This CDR3 is 12 amino acids long. J gave up 9 bases and V 4 bases, and 3 bases lay outside the gene matches. Germline-derived CDR1 and CDR2 are SGHRS and YFSETQ.